This TCR beta chain was profiled in a study of T cell changes during pregnancy in multiple sclerosis. Clones were sequenced by immunoSEQ multiplex PCR, and TCRdb holds only the in-frame ones, with some missing. This table holds some 13,000 clones, approximately 86% found once. This CDR3 region has 14 residues. Trimming removed 2 bases from V and 6 bases from J; junction bases left unmatched: 5. Germline assignment: CDR1 MNHNY and CDR2 SVGAGI (reference sequence). This chain joins TRBV6-6 and TRBJ2-7; TRBD2 matches at 9 bases. The origin of this receptor is a female donor in good health, enrolled as a control in a pregnancy study. The source was CD8+ T cells from peripheral blood mononuclear cells, collected in the second trimester of pregnancy. CDR3 bases: TGTGCCAGCAGTTACGAGACTAGCGGATCCGAGCAGTACTTC. Translation gives CASSYETSGSEQYF.